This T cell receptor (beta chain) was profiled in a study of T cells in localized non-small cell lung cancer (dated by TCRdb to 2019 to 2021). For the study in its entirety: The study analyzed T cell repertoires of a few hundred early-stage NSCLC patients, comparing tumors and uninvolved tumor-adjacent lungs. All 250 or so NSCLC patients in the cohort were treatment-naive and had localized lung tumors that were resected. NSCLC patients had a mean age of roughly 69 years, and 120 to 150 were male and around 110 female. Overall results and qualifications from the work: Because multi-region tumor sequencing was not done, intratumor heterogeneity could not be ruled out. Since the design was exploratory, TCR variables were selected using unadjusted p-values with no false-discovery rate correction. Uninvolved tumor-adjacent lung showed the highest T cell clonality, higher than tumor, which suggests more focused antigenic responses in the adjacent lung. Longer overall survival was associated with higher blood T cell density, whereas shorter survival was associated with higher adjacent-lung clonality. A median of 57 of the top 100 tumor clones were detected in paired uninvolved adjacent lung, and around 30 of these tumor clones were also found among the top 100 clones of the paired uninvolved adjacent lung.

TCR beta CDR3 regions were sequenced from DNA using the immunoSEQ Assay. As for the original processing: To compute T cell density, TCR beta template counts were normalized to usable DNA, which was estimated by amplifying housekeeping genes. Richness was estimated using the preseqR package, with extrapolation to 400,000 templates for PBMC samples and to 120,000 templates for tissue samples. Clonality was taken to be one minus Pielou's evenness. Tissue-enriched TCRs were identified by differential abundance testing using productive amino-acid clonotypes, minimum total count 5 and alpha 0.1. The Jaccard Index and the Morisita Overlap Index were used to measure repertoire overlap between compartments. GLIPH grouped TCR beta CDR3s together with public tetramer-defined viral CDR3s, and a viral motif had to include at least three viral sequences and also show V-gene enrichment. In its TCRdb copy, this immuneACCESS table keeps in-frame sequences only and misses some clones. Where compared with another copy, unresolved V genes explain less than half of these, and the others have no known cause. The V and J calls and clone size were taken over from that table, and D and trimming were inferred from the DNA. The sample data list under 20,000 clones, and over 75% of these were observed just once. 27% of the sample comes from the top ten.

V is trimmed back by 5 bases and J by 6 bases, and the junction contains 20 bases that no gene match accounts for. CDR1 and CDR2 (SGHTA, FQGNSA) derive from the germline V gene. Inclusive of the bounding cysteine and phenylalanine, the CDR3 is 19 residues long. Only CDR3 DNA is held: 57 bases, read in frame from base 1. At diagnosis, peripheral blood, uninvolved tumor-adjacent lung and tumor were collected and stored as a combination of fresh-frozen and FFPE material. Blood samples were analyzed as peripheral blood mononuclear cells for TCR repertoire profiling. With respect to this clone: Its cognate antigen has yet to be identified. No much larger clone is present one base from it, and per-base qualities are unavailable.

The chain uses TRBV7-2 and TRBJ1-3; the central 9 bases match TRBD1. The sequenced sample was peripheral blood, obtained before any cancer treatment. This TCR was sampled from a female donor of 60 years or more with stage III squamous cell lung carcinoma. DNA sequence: TGTGCCAGCAGCCGTCTTTCCCCGAACAGGGGGCTTTTATTAAACACCATATATTTT. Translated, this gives CASSRLSPNRGLLLNTIYF.